The rows below give T cell receptor beta chains drawn from one sample of a study of cytomegalovirus exposure and HLA in healthy donors. Generated by immunoSEQ multiplex PCR, the TCRdb table keeps only in-frame clones and is missing some. This repertoire shows more than 110,000 clones, 80% found once; its top ten account for about 5%. Material: PBMCs. The receptors shown here come from a male donor in good health and CMV-seronegative. Each CDR3 is given with its conserved first and last residue. A D gene is named only where the DNA matches it firmly. The size of a clone is reported for some rows only, either as once, few or many, or as a class for expanded clones.

CDR3: CASSQRQGVGMSNQPQHF
DNA: TGCGCCAGCAGCCAACGACAGGGAGTAGGGATGAGCAATCAGCCCCAGCATTTT
J: TRBJ1-5
V: TRBV4-1
length: 18
size: NA
D: TRBD1

CDR3: CAISDLTYEQYF
DNA: TGTGCCATCAGTGACCTAACCTACGAGCAGTACTTC
J: TRBJ2-7
V: TRBV10-3
length: 12
size: few
D: NA

CDR3: CASSRITGEAYGYTF
DNA: TGTGCCAGCAGCCGTATAACAGGGGAAGCGTATGGCTACACCTTC
J: TRBJ1-2
V: TRBV4-2
length: 15
size: few
D: TRBD1

CDR3: CASSLDRADYGYTF
DNA: TGCGCCAGCAGCTTGGACAGGGCTGACTATGGCTACACCTTC
J: TRBJ1-2
V: TRBV5-1
length: 14
size: NA
D: NA

CDR3: CASSPGGSTEAFF
DNA: TGTGCCAGCTCACCTGGGGGGTCCACTGAAGCTTTCTTT
J: TRBJ1-1
V: TRBV18
length: 13
size: NA
D: NA

CDR3: CASSRTSGAETDTQYF
DNA: TGTGCCAGCAGCAGGACTAGCGGGGCAGAGACAGATACGCAGTATTTT
J: TRBJ2-3
V: TRBV7-3
length: 16
size: NA
D: TRBD2

CDR3: CASSLTGTGDNEQFF
DNA: TGTGCCAGCAGCCTCACCGGGACAGGAGACAATGAGCAGTTCTTC
J: TRBJ2-1
V: TRBV5-6
length: 15
size: few
D: TRBD1

CDR3: CASSLGGGQFGYTF
DNA: TGTGCCAGCAGCCTAGGGGGCGGCCAATTTGGCTACACCTTC
J: TRBJ1-2
V: TRBV25-1
length: 14
size: NA
D: TRBD1

CDR3: CASSLADGGNTEAFF
DNA: TGTGCCAGCAGCTTGGCCGACGGAGGGAACACTGAAGCTTTCTTT
J: TRBJ1-1
V: TRBV5-4
length: 15
size: once
D: NA

CDR3: CASSQDYGHLSNQPQHF
DNA: TGTGCCAGCAGCCAAGATTACGGTCATCTTAGCAATCAGCCCCAGCATTTT
J: TRBJ1-5
V: TRBV4-2
length: 17
size: NA
D: NA

CDR3: CASSFLGRRNEQFF
DNA: TGTGCCAGCAGCTTTCTCGGGAGGAGGAATGAGCAGTTCTTC
J: TRBJ2-1
V: TRBV7-8
length: 14
size: NA
D: TRBD2

CDR3: CASSFKNREETQYF
DNA: TGTGCCAGCAGCTTTAAAAACAGGGAGGAGACCCAGTACTTC
J: TRBJ2-5
V: TRBV5-4
length: 14
size: NA
D: NA

CDR3: CASSSQRGGNTGELFF
DNA: TGTGCCAGCAGCTCCCAGCGGGGGGGTAACACCGGGGAGCTGTTTTTT
J: TRBJ2-2
V: TRBV7-9
length: 16
size: NA
D: TRBD2

CDR3: CATQPYRAGNTIYF
DNA: TGTGCCACCCAGCCCTACAGGGCTGGAAACACCATATATTTT
J: TRBJ1-3
V: TRBV6-5
length: 14
size: NA
D: NA

CDR3: CAWFDSGVYNEQFF
DNA: TGTGCCTGGTTTGATAGCGGGGTGTACAATGAGCAGTTCTTC
J: TRBJ2-1
V: TRBV30
length: 14
size: NA
D: TRBD2

CDR3: CASSEGLKAPLHF
DNA: TGTGCCAGCAGTGAAGGACTGAAGGCACCCCTCCACTTT
J: TRBJ1-6
V: TRBV6-1
length: 13
size: NA
D: NA

CDR3: CASSYSGGGTNEKLFF
DNA: TGTGCCAGCAGTTACTCCGGAGGTGGAACTAATGAAAAACTGTTTTTT
J: TRBJ1-4
V: TRBV6-5
length: 16
size: NA
D: NA

CDR3: CASSLGTGHTDTQYF
DNA: TGTGCCAGCAGTTTAGGGACAGGGCACACAGATACGCAGTATTTT
J: TRBJ2-3
V: TRBV28
length: 15
size: NA
D: TRBD1

CDR3: CATSGTRYENTEAFF
DNA: TGTGCCACCAGCGGAACCAGGTATGAGAACACTGAAGCTTTCTTT
J: TRBJ1-1
V: TRBV15
length: 15
size: NA
D: NA

CDR3: CSAPRLEGYTF
DNA: TGCAGTGCCCCTCGACTCGAGGGCTACACCTTC
J: TRBJ1-2
V: TRBV20-1
length: 11
size: NA
D: NA

CDR3: CASSQGLAGYNEQFF
DNA: TGCGCCAGCAGCCAAGGACTAGCGGGGTACAATGAGCAGTTCTTC
J: TRBJ2-1
V: TRBV4-1
length: 15
size: NA
D: TRBD2

CDR3: CASSLTVTDTQYF
DNA: TGTGCCAGCAGCTTGACAGTCACAGATACGCAGTATTTT
J: TRBJ2-3
V: TRBV5-4
length: 13
size: NA
D: NA

CDR3: CASSLEYATSGGFTDTQYF
DNA: TGCGCCAGCAGCCTCGAGTACGCTACTAGCGGGGGGTTCACAGATACGCAGTATTTT
J: TRBJ2-3
V: TRBV4-3
length: 19
size: NA
D: TRBD2

CDR3: CASSPPEGQSTDTQYF
DNA: TGTGCCAGCAGCCCCCCGGAGGGGCAAAGCACAGATACGCAGTATTTT
J: TRBJ2-3
V: TRBV7-9
length: 16
size: NA
D: NA

CDR3: CATSRGGGGGVYEQFF
DNA: TGTGCCACCAGCAGAGGGGGGGGAGGGGGTGTTTATGAGCAGTTCTTC
J: TRBJ2-1
V: TRBV15
length: 16
size: NA
D: NA

CDR3: CAISPLRRGGNEQYF
DNA: TGTGCCATCAGTCCCCTTCGCAGGGGTGGCAACGAGCAGTACTTC
J: TRBJ2-7
V: TRBV10-3
length: 15
size: NA
D: NA

CDR3: CASSPRGGAGNEQFF
DNA: TGTGCCAGCAGCCCAAGGGGGGGCGCCGGCAATGAGCAGTTCTTC
J: TRBJ2-1
V: TRBV7-3
length: 15
size: NA
D: NA

CDR3: CASSAQTGGNEQFF
DNA: TGCGCCAGCAGCGCACAAACAGGGGGGAATGAGCAGTTCTTC
J: TRBJ2-1
V: TRBV5-1
length: 14
size: NA
D: TRBD1

CDR3: CASSMVDRNTGELFF
DNA: TGTGCCAGTAGTATGGTCGACAGGAACACCGGGGAGCTGTTTTTT
J: TRBJ2-2
V: TRBV19
length: 15
size: NA
D: NA

CDR3: CASSQKWAGGNGYTF
DNA: TGTGCCAGCAGCCAAAAGTGGGCAGGGGGGAATGGCTACACCTTC
J: TRBJ1-2
V: TRBV11-3
length: 15
size: NA
D: TRBD1

CDR3: CASSLSYNEQFF
DNA: TGTGCCAGCAGTCTCTCCTACAATGAGCAGTTCTTC
J: TRBJ2-1
V: TRBV28
length: 12
size: once
D: NA

CDR3: CASGGTGSNQPQHF
DNA: TGTGCCAGTGGTGGGACAGGTAGCAATCAGCCCCAGCATTTT
J: TRBJ1-5
V: TRBV19
length: 14
size: few
D: TRBD1

CDR3: CASISSGANVLTF
DNA: TGTGCCAGTATTAGCTCTGGGGCCAACGTCCTGACTTTC
J: TRBJ2-6
V: TRBV6-1
length: 13
size: NA
D: NA

CDR3: CASTPDRATGTGELFF
DNA: TGTGCCAGTACCCCCGACAGGGCGACAGGCACCGGGGAGCTGTTTTTT
J: TRBJ2-2
V: TRBV19
length: 16
size: NA
D: TRBD1

CDR3: CAWSFGTGDYNEQFF
DNA: TGTGCCTGGAGTTTCGGGACAGGAGACTACAATGAGCAGTTCTTC
J: TRBJ2-1
V: TRBV30
length: 15
size: NA
D: TRBD1

CDR3: CASSKAGTGVNQPQHF
DNA: TGTGCCAGCAGCAAAGCCGGGACAGGGGTGAATCAGCCCCAGCATTTT
J: TRBJ1-5
V: TRBV21-1
length: 16
size: NA
D: NA

CDR3: CASSKTRLAAFF
DNA: TGTGCCAGCAGCAAGACTCGATTAGCGGCTTTCTTT
J: TRBJ1-1
V: TRBV5-6
length: 12
size: NA
D: NA

CDR3: CASSLQVSSYTYEQYF
DNA: TGTGCCAGCAGTCTACAGGTCTCGTCATATACCTACGAGCAGTACTTC
J: TRBJ2-7
V: TRBV7-2
length: 16
size: NA
D: NA

CDR3: CASSRPGTLNTGELFF
DNA: TGTGCCAGCAGCCGACCCGGGACTCTGAACACCGGGGAGCTGTTTTTT
J: TRBJ2-2
V: TRBV7-2
length: 16
size: NA
D: NA

CDR3: CASSGTGALYEQYF
DNA: TGTGCCAGCAGTGGAACAGGGGCCCTTTACGAGCAGTACTTC
J: TRBJ2-7
V: TRBV28
length: 14
size: NA
D: TRBD1

CDR3: CASSLEGTGGYEQYF
DNA: TGCGCCAGCAGCTTGGAAGGGACAGGAGGATACGAGCAGTACTTC
J: TRBJ2-7
V: TRBV5-1
length: 15
size: NA
D: TRBD1

CDR3: CVSSPRTGDQPQHF
DNA: TGTGTCAGCAGTCCCCGGACAGGGGATCAGCCCCAGCATTTT
J: TRBJ1-5
V: TRBV27
length: 14
size: once
D: TRBD1

CDR3: CASSQTGTHNEQFF
DNA: TGTGCCAGCAGCCAGACAGGGACCCACAATGAGCAGTTCTTC
J: TRBJ2-1
V: TRBV4-2
length: 14
size: NA
D: TRBD1

CDR3: CASSSGGPGNTIYF
DNA: TGCGCCAGCAGCTCCGGAGGCCCTGGAAACACCATATATTTT
J: TRBJ1-3
V: TRBV5-1
length: 14
size: NA
D: NA

CDR3: CASSQDWQAAEAFF
DNA: TGTGCCAGCAGCCAAGATTGGCAGGCCGCTGAAGCTTTCTTT
J: TRBJ1-1
V: TRBV4-2
length: 14
size: NA
D: NA

CDR3: CSVEEGSYGYTF
DNA: TGCAGCGTTGAAGAGGGGAGCTATGGCTACACCTTC
J: TRBJ1-2
V: TRBV29-1
length: 12
size: NA
D: NA

CDR3: CASSYGTGFNTGELFF
DNA: TGTGCCAGCAGTTACGGGACAGGGTTTAACACCGGGGAGCTGTTTTTT
J: TRBJ2-2
V: TRBV6-5
length: 16
size: NA
D: TRBD1

CDR3: CASSLGDATEAFF
DNA: TGCGCCAGCAGCTTAGGGGATGCGACTGAAGCTTTCTTT
J: TRBJ1-1
V: TRBV5-1
length: 13
size: NA
D: NA

CDR3: CASSLETSGGEKYF
DNA: TGCGCCAGCAGCTTGGAGACTAGCGGGGGGGAAAAGTATTTT
J: TRBJ2-3
V: TRBV5-1
length: 14
size: few
D: TRBD2

CDR3: CASSSTVGANYGYTF
DNA: TGTGCCAGCAGCTCGACCGTCGGGGCTAACTATGGCTACACCTTC
J: TRBJ1-2
V: TRBV7-9
length: 15
size: NA
D: NA

CDR3: CASSLALDRAAYGYTF
DNA: TGTGCCAGCAGCTTAGCCCTCGACAGGGCGGCCTATGGCTACACCTTC
J: TRBJ1-2
V: TRBV7-2
length: 16
size: once
D: TRBD1

CDR3: CASTPAGRAQETQYF
DNA: TGTGCCAGCACCCCTGCCGGTAGAGCTCAAGAGACCCAGTACTTC
J: TRBJ2-5
V: TRBV6-1
length: 15
size: NA
D: NA

CDR3: CASSPGTGWNGYTF
DNA: TGTGCCAGCAGCCCAGGGACAGGGTGGAATGGCTACACCTTC
J: TRBJ1-2
V: TRBV6-4
length: 14
size: NA
D: TRBD1

CDR3: CASSDTSYNSPLHF
DNA: TGTGCCAGCTCTGACACAAGCTATAATTCACCCCTCCACTTT
J: TRBJ1-6
V: TRBV18
length: 14
size: NA
D: NA

CDR3: CSSSSTSGTGYNEKLFF
DNA: TGTTCCAGCAGCTCGACCTCCGGGACAGGTTATAATGAAAAACTGTTTTTT
J: TRBJ1-4
V: TRBV7-9
length: 17
size: NA
D: TRBD1

CDR3: CACHLRGNSPLHF
DNA: TGTGCCTGCCATCTCAGAGGAAATTCACCCCTCCACTTT
J: TRBJ1-6
V: TRBV30
length: 13
size: NA
D: NA

CDR3: CASSADRAPGAEAFF
DNA: TGTGCCAGCAGCGCCGACAGGGCCCCGGGGGCTGAAGCTTTCTTT
J: TRBJ1-1
V: TRBV7-3
length: 15
size: NA
D: TRBD1

CDR3: CASSPSARSGASNEKLFF
DNA: TGTGCCAGCAGCCCTAGTGCCCGAAGCGGGGCTTCTAATGAAAAACTGTTTTTT
J: TRBJ1-4
V: TRBV7-2
length: 18
size: NA
D: NA

CDR3: CASSSPRGSGNTIYF
DNA: TGTGCCAGCAGCTCCCCCCGGGGCTCTGGAAACACCATATATTTT
J: TRBJ1-3
V: TRBV11-2
length: 15
size: NA
D: NA

CDR3: CASSLGGRMNYGYTF
DNA: TGTGCCAGCAGCTTGGGGGGCAGGATGAACTATGGCTACACCTTC
J: TRBJ1-2
V: TRBV5-6
length: 15
size: NA
D: NA